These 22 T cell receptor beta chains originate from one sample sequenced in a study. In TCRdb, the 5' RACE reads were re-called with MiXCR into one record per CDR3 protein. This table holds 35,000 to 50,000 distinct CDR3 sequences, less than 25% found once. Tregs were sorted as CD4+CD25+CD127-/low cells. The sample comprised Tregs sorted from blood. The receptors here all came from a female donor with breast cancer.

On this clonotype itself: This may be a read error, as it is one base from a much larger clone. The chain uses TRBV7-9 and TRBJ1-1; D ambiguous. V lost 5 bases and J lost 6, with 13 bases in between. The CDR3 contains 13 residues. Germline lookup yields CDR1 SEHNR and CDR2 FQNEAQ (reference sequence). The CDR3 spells CASSLHRTAEAFF. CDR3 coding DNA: TGTGCCAGCAGCCTACATCGGACGGCTGAAGCTTTCTTT.

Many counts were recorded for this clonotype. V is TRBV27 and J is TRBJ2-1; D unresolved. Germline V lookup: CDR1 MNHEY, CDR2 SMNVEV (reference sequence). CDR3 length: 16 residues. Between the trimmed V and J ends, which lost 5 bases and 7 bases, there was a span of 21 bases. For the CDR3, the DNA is TGTGCCAGCAGTCCCCTTGGGGTCCGGGCTAAGAATGAGCAGTTCTTC. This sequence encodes CASSPLGVRAKNEQFF.

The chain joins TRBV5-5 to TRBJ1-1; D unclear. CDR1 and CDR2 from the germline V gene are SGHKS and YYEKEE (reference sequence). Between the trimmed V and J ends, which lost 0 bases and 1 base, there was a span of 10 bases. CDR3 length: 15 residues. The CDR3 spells CASSLVVRWNTEAFF. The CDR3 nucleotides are TGTGCCAGCAGCTTGGTCGTCAGGTGGAACACTGAAGCTTTCTTT.

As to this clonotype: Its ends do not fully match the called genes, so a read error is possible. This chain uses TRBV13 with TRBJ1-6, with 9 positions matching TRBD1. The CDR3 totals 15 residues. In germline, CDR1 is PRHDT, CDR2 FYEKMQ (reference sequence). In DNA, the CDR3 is TGTGCCAACAGCCCGCGGGACAGGGTAAATTCACCCCTCCACTTT. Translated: CANSPRDRVNSPLHF.

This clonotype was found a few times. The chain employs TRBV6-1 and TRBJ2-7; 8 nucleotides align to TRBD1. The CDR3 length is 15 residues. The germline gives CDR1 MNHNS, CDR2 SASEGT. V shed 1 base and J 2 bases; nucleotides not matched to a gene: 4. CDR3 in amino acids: CASSEDRGSPYEQYF. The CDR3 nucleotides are TGTGCCAGCAGTGAAGACAGGGGGAGTCCCTACGAGCAGTACTTC.

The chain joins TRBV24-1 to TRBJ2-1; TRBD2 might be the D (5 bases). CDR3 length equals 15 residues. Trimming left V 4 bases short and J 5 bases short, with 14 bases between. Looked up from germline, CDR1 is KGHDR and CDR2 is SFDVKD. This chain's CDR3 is CATSDPVPGDNEQFF. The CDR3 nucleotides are TGTGCCACCAGTGACCCGGTTCCCGGGGACAATGAGCAGTTCTTC.

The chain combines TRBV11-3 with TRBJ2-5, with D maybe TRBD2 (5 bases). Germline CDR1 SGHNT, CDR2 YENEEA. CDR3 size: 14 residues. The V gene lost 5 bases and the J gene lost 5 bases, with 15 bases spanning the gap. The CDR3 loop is CASSPNSVGETQYF. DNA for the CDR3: TGTGCCAGCAGCCCCAATAGCGTCGGCGAGACCCAGTACTTC.

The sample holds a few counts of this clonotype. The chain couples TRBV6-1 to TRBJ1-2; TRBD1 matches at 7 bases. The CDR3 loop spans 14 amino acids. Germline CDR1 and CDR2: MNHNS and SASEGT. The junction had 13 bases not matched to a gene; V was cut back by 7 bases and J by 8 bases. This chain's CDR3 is CASKKAGTAAGYTF. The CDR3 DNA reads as TGTGCCAGCAAGAAAGCAGGGACAGCGGCCGGCTACACCTTC.

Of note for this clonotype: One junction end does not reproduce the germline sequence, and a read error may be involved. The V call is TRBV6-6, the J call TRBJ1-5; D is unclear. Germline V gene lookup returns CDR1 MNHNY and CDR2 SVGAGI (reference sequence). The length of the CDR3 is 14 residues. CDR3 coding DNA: TGTACCAGCAGTCCGGGATATAGCAATCAGCCCCAGCATTTT. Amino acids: CTSSPGYSNQPQHF.

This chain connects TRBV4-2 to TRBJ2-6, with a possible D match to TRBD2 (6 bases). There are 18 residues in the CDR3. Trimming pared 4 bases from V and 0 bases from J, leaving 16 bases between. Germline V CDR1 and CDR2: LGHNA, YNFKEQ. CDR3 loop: CASSPPGRESSGANVLTF. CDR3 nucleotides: TGTGCCAGCAGCCCACCGGGACGGGAGTCCTCTGGGGCCAACGTCCTGACTTTC.

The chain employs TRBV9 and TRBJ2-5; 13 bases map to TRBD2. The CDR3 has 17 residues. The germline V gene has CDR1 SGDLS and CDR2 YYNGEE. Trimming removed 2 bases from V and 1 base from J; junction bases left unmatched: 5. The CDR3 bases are TGTGCCAGCAGCGTCGGAGGGACTAGCGGGACCCAAGAGACCCAGTACTTC. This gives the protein CASSVGGTSGTQETQYF.

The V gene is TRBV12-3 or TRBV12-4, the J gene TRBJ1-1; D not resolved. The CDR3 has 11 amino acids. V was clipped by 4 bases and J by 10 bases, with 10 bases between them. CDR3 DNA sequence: TGTGCCAGCAGTTCACGGTCGGCAGCTTTCTTT. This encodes CASSSRSAAFF.

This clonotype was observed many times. Here the CDR3 reads CASSYGQGETQYF. Written as DNA, the CDR3 is TGTGCCAGCAGCTACGGACAGGGGGAGACCCAGTACTTC. This chain connects TRBV7-3 to TRBJ2-5, with 9 bases lining up with TRBD1. Germline trimming cut 4 bases from V and 5 bases from J; bases unmatched to any gene: 2. CDR3 length: 13 residues. Germline CDR1 reads SGHTA; CDR2 reads FQGTGA.

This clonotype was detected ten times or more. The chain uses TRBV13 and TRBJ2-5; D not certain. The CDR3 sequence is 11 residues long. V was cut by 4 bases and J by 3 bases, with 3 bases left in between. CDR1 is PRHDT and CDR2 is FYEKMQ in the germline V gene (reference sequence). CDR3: CASSSKETQYF. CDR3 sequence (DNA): TGTGCCAGCAGCTCGAAAGAGACCCAGTACTTC.

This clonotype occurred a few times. The CDR3 sequence: CASSLSGEADTQYF. The CDR3 DNA reads TGTGCCAGCAGCCTTAGCGGGGAGGCAGATACGCAGTATTTT. The chain links TRBV7-3 to TRBJ2-3; 8 bases are shared with TRBD2. V lost 5 bases, J lost 4 bases, and 5 bases stayed unmatched. The CDR3 consists of 14 residues. Per germline, CDR1 SGHTA and CDR2 FQGTGA.

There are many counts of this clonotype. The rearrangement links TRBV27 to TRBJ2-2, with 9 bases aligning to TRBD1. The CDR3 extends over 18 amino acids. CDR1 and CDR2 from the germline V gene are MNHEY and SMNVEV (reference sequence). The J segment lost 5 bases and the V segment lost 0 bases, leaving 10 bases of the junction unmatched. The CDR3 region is CASSLSRGQGSWTGELFF. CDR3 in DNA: TGTGCCAGCAGTTTATCCAGAGGACAGGGGTCCTGGACCGGGGAGCTGTTTTTT.

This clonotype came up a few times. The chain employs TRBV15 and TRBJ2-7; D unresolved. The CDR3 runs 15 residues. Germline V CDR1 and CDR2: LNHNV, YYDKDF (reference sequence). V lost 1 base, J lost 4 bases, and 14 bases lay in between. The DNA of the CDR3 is TGTGCCACCAGCAGAGGGGGTCGGACGTTGTACGAGCAGTACTTC. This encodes CATSRGGRTLYEQYF.

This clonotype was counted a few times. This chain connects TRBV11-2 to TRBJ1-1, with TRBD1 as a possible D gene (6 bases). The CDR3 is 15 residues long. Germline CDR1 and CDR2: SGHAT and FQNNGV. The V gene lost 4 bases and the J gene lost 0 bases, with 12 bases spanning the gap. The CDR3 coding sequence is TGTGCCAGCAGCTACGGACAGCTTATGAACACTGAAGCTTTCTTT. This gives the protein CASSYGQLMNTEAFF.

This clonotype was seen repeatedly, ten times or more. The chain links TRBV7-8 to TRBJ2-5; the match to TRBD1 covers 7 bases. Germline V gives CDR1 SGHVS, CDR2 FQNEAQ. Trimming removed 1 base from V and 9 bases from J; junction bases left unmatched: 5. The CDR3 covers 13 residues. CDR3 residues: CASSLENQGAQYF. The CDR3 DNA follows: TGTGCCAGCAGCTTAGAGAATCAGGGGGCCCAGTACTTC.

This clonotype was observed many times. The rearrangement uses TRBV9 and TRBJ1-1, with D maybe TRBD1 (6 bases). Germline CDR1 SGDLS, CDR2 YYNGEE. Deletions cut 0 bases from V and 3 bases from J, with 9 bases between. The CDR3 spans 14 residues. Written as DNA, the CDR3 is TGTGCCAGCAGCGTAGGGGGGGGCTACACTGAAGCTTTCTTT. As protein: CASSVGGGYTEAFF.

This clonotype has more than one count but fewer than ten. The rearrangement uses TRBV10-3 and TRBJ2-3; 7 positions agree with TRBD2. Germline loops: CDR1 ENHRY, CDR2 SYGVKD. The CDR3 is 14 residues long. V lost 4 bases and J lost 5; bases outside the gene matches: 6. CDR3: CAISGTRTKDTQYF. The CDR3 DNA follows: TGTGCCATCAGTGGGACTAGGACCAAAGATACGCAGTATTTT.

Here the CDR3 reads CASSVGRDRGAKNIQYF. The DNA for the CDR3 is TGTGCCAGCAGCGTAGGCCGGGACAGGGGGGCCAAAAACATTCAGTACTTC. The V and J genes are TRBV9 and TRBJ2-4; 11 bases are shared with TRBD1. The CDR3 spans 17 residues. The germline CDR1 and CDR2 sequences are SGDLS and YYNGEE. The V gene end was trimmed by 0 bases and the J gene end by 1 base; junction bases not matched to a gene: 3.